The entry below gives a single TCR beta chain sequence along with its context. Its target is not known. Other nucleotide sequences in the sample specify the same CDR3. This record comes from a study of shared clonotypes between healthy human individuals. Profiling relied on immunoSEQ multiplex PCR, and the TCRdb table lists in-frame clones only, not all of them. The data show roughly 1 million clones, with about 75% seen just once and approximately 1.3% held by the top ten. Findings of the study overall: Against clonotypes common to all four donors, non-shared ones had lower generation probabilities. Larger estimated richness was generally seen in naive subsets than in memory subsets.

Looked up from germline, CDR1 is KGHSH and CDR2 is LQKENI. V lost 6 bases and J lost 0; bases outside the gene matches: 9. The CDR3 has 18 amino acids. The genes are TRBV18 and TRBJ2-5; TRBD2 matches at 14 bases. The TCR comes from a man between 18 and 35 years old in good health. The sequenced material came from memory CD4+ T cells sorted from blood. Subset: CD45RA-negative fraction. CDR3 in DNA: TGTGCCAGCTCCCTTGGACTAGCGGGAGGCCCTTACCAAGAGACCCAGTACTTC. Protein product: CASSLGLAGGPYQETQYF.